The entry that follows covers one TCR beta chain sequence. What antigen it recognizes has not been identified. One base away there is no much larger clone; base qualities are not given. For this chain, trimming is 6 bases at the V end and 1 base at the J end, and the number of junction bases without a gene match is 4. Reading the germline V gene gives CDR1 SNHLY and CDR2 FYNNEI. From its cysteine to its phenylalanine, the CDR3 spans 16 amino acids. Only the CDR3 region is kept as DNA, spanning 48 bases read in frame from base 1. The cohort consisted of approximately 670 healthy bone marrow donors. At the time of sampling, every cohort member was nominally healthy, though immune exposures that went unrecorded were likely present. The donor was CMV seronegative and belonged to the group of 352 seronegative cohort members. Every donor gave a peripheral blood sample, and the peripheral blood mononuclear cells from that sample were used for TCR beta sequencing. Genomic DNA was extracted from the blood cell samples with the Qiagen DNeasy Blood Extraction Kit.

This entry is derived from a study of cytomegalovirus exposure and HLA in healthy donors (dated by TCRdb to 2017 to 2019). As for the study more broadly: An earlier analysis of some 550 of the donors reported about 290 Gb of sequence data and some 120 million unique TCR beta sequences from some 180 million T cells. An early release that covered 500 to 800 HLA-typed donors contained approximately 300 gigabases of sequencing data and some 87 million unique TCR sequences. Of the 300 to 450 genotyped donors, 65% to 90% were placed in the genetic ancestry cluster associated with self-reported Caucasian donors. The study aimed to test whether cataloging public T cell receptors could reveal signatures of past pathogen exposure. The study profiled the T cell repertoires of under 850 subjects by immunosequencing and related them to cytomegalovirus serostatus. Besides the first cohort of roughly 700 subjects, a separate validation cohort made up of over a hundred different subjects was used. To predict cytomegalovirus infection status, the study brought together high-throughput TCR immunosequencing, statistical association of individual TCRs with disease status, and machine learning. A later analysis re-analyzed previously published TCR beta repertoires from 660 or so donors and added high-resolution HLA genotyping to study TCR occurrence patterns. Rather than using new phenotypic data, the later analysis identified candidate immune exposures from TCR beta sequences and from how often those sequences occurred across donors. An earlier analysis of 587 of the donors applied high-throughput TCR beta sequencing to assess whether each TCR beta V gene segment acted as functional or pseudogenic. Donor age, sex, ethnicity and CMV serostatus were compiled together with the repertoire data. A later genetic analysis used genome-wide SNP genotypes for about 55% of the 666 donors, treating that subset as a discovery cohort. Every discovery cohort repertoire had been produced on one sequencing platform. HLA typing included class I and class II loci at four-digit resolution. The number of donors typed differed by locus, with about 629-630 for A, B, C, DRB1 and DQB1, roughly 520 for DQA1, 600 to 610 for DPA1, and around 430 for DPB1. A handful of DR-DQ haplotypes were handled as single units for association and clustering because linkage in the cohort was strong. Across approximately 400 genotyped donors of the cohort, an average of roughly 250,000 unique TCR beta nucleotide sequences per donor were sequenced, and 15% to 20% of those sequences were non-productive.

Findings and caveats that apply to the study as a whole: A total of fewer than 200 TCR beta chains were listed by the study as associated with cytomegalovirus. Because counts were too low, 15 to 20 rarely observed V segments, including chromosome 9 orphons, were excluded from the earlier analysis of around 640 of the donors. In a later genetic analysis, a missense DCLRE1C variant was associated with V-gene and J-gene trimming of TCR beta chains, and the association was replicated in an independent cohort. For the cohort, immune exposure information was limited to CMV serostatus. Most TCR sequences were seen in very few donors, while some public TCRs were found in many individuals. In a later analysis, HLA-associated TCR beta chains were found to be more clonally expanded and to have lower generation probabilities than equally common non-associated chains. A further reported finding was that TCR beta sequences accurately predicted the HLA-A and HLA-B alleles for most subjects in the first cohort. At a false discovery rate of 0.05, a later analysis linked fewer than 20,000 TCR beta sequences to specific HLA alleles. In vitro tests confirmed that three of the cytomegalovirus-associated TCR beta chains recognize cytomegalovirus antigens. Linkage disequilibrium might explain the correlated functional status among segregating V segments, but an unknown experimental factor could not be excluded. Because HLA typing was missing for some donors at each locus, association tests included only the typed subset. Several of the top co-occurrence clusters appeared to be linked to parvovirus B19, influenza, CMV and Epstein-Barr virus, according to a later analysis. The classifier was reported to diagnose cytomegalovirus status with high specificity and sensitivity in both the original and validation cohorts. This cohort had only TCR beta chains sequenced, and the lack of alpha or paired-chain data limited which features could be detected. The 87-base-pair reads could not distinguish some IMGT-functional V segments, including TRBV6-2 and TRBV6-3, so those segments were excluded. A cluster of highly shared sequence variants was judged likely to be a technical artifact of the sequencing pipeline. A later analysis found that TCR association rates varied across HLA loci, with DRB1 alleles showing the most associated TCRs and HLA-C alleles the fewest. It was suggested by the authors that the approach could potentially be generalized to other disease states and immunological phenotypes. Assigning TCR associations to individual alleles was difficult when HLA alleles, especially DR and DQ, strongly co-occurred. In an earlier analysis of around 600 of the donors, most TCR beta V segments appeared in productive rearrangements about 90% or about 30% of the time, broadly matching IMGT annotations. In a later analysis, most CMV-associated TCR beta chains were found to appear HLA-restricted, with HLA associations seemingly driven largely by CMV exposure. According to a later genetic analysis, donors in an Asian-associated ancestry cluster had fewer N-insertions in productive TCRs than the approximately 670-donor mean. Sequencing depth was assumed to be roughly uniform across donors in the presence/absence analyses, though that assumption may not hold.

Libraries were prepared through the immunoSEQ multiplex PCR assay. A mixture of 60 forward primers for TCR Vbeta segments and 13 reverse primers for TCR Jbeta segments was used in the multiplex PCR. Amplification of the CDR3 region of rearranged TCR beta genes was performed with a multiplex PCR assay on genomic DNA. The Illumina HiSeq System was used to sequence the amplified TCR beta libraries as 87-base-pair reads. For the original study's pipeline: In a later analysis, roughly 80 million unique TCR beta chains were counted across the approximately 620 repertoires, and approximately 11 million of these chains were shared by at least two donors. To remove PCR and sequencing errors, raw reads were error-corrected and collapsed into unique sequences using a nearest-neighbor algorithm that merged closely related sequences. Alignment of CDR3 sequences to IMGT reference sequences was used to assign V, D and J gene segments. Each retained sequence needed at least a six-nucleotide match to both a V gene segment and a J gene segment. A rearrangement counted as productive if the CDR3 had no stop codons and remained in frame with V and J, and every other rearrangement counted as non-productive. Following IMGT convention, CDR3 was defined as the stretch from the second conserved V-encoded cysteine up to the conserved J-encoded phenylalanine. In an earlier analysis of more than 550 of the donors, sequences lacking an unambiguous match to a single V gene segment were excluded. An earlier analysis of about 590 of the donors classified V segments as functional when productive rearrangements were above 56.7% and as segregating when the standard deviation between donors was above 5%. A statistical classification framework was built to diagnose cytomegalovirus status from the catalog of TCR beta chain sequences. In a later analysis, V and J genes were assigned by comparing TCR nucleotide sequences against IMGT/GENE-DB human TR gene sequences. The TCRdist pipeline was used in a later analysis to assign CDR3 sequences and most-parsimonious VDJ recombination scenarios. In a later analysis, every TCR beta chain was defined by the combination of its CDR3 amino acid sequence and its V-gene family, and reads without a unique V-gene family were dropped. As a way to deal with suspected cross-contamination and a sequencing artifact, a later analysis dropped hundreds of nucleotide sequences that were highly shared and had low generation probability. For each public chain, a later analysis derived a clonal expansion index from normalized ranks of inferred template counts within each repertoire. In a later analysis, generation probabilities were computed with a VDJ recombination model fitted to out-of-frame rearrangements, and the resulting probabilities were checked against IGoR. In a later analysis, hypergeometric tests were used to score TCR-TCR, TCR-HLA and TCR-CMV co-occurrence, with a repertoire-size bias correction applied to TCR pairs. A later analysis estimated false discovery rates by permuting HLA or CMV assignments 20 times. A later analysis grouped co-occurring TCRs with DBSCAN, adding TCRdist sequence similarity when clustering within HLA-allele-positive subsets. Repertoires with fewer than 30,000 or more than 120,000 public chains, plus five repertoires with anomalous nucleotide sharing, were excluded from co-occurrence clustering. TCRdb obtained this table from immuneACCESS and retained in-frame rearrangements with V and J assigned. These tables miss some clones; where compared with another copy, unresolved V genes account for less than half of the shortfall, and the remainder is unexplained. That table furnishes V, J and clone size, whereas the DNA furnished D and trimming. This sample gives about 140,000 clones in total; roughly 77% of them show up just once. Roughly 2% of the sample belongs to the ten largest clones.

This TCR was sampled from a man aged 25 to 40 in good health and CMV-seronegative. Sequenced: PBMCs. The sequence is built from TRBV2 and TRBJ2-1; 12 middle bases align to TRBD2. The nucleotide sequence reads as follows: TGTGCCAGCAGCTCCGGGACTAGCGGGTCCTACAATGAGCAGTTCTTC. The translation is CASSSGTSGSYNEQFF.